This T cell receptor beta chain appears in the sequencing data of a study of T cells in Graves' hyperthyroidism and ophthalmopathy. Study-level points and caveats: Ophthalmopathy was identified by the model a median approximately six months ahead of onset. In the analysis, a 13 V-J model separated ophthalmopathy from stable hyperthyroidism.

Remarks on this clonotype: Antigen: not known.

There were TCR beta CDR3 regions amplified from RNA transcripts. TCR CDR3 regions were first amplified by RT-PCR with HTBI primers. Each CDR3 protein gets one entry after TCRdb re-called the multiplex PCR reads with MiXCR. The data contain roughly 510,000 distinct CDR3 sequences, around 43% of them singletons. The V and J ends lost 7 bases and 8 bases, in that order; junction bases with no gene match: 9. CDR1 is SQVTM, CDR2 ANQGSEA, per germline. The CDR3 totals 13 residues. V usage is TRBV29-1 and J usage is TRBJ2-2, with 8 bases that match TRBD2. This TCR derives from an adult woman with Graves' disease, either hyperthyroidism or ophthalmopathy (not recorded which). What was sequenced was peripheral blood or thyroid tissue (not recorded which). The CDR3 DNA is TGCAGCGCCAGACTAGCGCGGGAGGGGGAGCTGTTTTTT. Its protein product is CSARLAREGELFF.